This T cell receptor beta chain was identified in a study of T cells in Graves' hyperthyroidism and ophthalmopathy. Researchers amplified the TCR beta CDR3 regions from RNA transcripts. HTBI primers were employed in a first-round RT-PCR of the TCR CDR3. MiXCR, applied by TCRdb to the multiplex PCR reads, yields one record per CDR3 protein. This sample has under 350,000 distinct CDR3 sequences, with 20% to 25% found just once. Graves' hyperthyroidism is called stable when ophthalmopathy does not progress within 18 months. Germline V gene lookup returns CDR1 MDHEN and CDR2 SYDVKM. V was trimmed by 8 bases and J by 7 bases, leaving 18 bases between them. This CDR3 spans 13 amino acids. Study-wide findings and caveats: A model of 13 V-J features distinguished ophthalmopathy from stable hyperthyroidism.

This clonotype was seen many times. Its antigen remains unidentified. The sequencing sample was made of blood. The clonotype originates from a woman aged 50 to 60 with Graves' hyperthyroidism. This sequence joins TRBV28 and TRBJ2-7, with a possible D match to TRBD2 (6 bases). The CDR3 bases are TGTGCCAGCGCAGGATCGGGAGTTCGAGAGCAGTACTTC. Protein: CASAGSGVREQYF.